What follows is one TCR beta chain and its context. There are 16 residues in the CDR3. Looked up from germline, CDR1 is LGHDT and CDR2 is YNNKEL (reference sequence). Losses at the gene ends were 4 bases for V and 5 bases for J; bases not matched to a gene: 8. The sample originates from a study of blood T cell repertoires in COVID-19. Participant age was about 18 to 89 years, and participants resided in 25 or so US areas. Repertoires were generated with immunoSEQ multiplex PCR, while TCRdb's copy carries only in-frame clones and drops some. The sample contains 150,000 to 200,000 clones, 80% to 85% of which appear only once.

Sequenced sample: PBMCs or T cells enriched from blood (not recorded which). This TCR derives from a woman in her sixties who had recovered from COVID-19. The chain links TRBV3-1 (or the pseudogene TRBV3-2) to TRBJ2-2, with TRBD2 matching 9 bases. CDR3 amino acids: CASSLAGGGATGELFF. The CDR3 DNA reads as TGTGCCAGCAGCCTCGCCGGCGGGGGGGCAACCGGGGAGCTGTTTTTT.